This T cell receptor (beta chain) appears in the sequencing data of a study of cytomegalovirus exposure and HLA in healthy donors. Study results and limitations: The study designated about 180 TCR beta chains cytomegalovirus-associated. The classifier reportedly diagnosed cytomegalovirus status with high specificity and sensitivity. Presence/absence analyses rested on an assumption that sequencing depth was roughly uniform across donors. A previous analysis found most TCR beta V segments productive roughly 87% or roughly 30% of the time.

Amplification used 60 Vbeta primers and 13 Jbeta primers. Profiled with immunoSEQ multiplex PCR; TCRdb holds only in-frame clones, not every one. The sample records 150,000 to 200,000 clones, 75% to 90% being singletons. Notes on this clone: Antigen unknown.

Sequenced input: PBMCs. The origin of this receptor is a girl aged 10 to 17 in good health and CMV-seropositive.

The CDR3: CASSWGWGDDGYTF. CDR3 DNA sequence: TGTGCCAGCAGTTGGGGTTGGGGGGACGATGGCTACACCTTC. The V and J genes are TRBV6-5 and TRBJ1-2; weak D call: TRBD1 (5 bases). Per the germline V gene, CDR1 is MNHEY and CDR2 is SVGAGI. The length of the CDR3 is 14 residues. The germline V and J ends were trimmed by 4 bases and 6 bases, with 15 bases remaining between them.